This T cell receptor (beta chain) derives from a study of radiotherapy plus CTLA-4 blockade in lung cancer (dated by TCRdb to 2016 to 2019). Background for the entire study: Among enrolled patients, around 20% had an objective response and 30% to 40% reached disease control.

From the cysteine through the phenylalanine, the CDR3 covers 13 amino acids. CDR3 DNA only is kept here, 39 bases in frame from base 1. From a lookup of the germline V gene, CDR1 and CDR2 are MNHNS and SASEGT. V lost 3 bases and J lost 6 bases; the stretch between them is 12 bases long. Focal radiation therapy combined with CTLA-4 blockade (ipilimumab) was tested in patients with chemo-refractory metastatic non-small-cell lung cancer. Findings and caveats that apply to the study as a whole: TCR clones derived from tumors expanded in peripheral blood after treatment with radiotherapy and ipilimumab. Increased serum interferon-beta after radiation, together with early dynamic changes in blood T cell clones, were reported to be the strongest predictors of response.

Points on this clone: Its target antigen remains unknown. The input lacks base qualities; no much larger clone sits a single base away.

The library was produced with the immunoSEQ multiplex PCR assay. TCRdb stores this immuneACCESS table with in-frame sequences only. Part of the clones is absent; in the studies checked, under half of the shortfall reflects unresolved V genes, and no reason is known for the rest. The sample table shows 80,000 or so clones, and about 80% are seen once. Approximately 0.8% of the sample rests with the top ten. The chain employs TRBV6-1 and TRBJ2-7, with no D gene named confidently. The TCR originated in a human donor with non-small cell lung cancer who had stable disease on radiotherapy plus ipilimumab. Sequencing used peripheral blood, obtained from a patient treated with radiotherapy plus ipilimumab. CDR3 sequence: CASSDWHFGEQYF. The bases are TGTGCCAGCAGTGATTGGCACTTCGGCGAGCAGTACTTC.